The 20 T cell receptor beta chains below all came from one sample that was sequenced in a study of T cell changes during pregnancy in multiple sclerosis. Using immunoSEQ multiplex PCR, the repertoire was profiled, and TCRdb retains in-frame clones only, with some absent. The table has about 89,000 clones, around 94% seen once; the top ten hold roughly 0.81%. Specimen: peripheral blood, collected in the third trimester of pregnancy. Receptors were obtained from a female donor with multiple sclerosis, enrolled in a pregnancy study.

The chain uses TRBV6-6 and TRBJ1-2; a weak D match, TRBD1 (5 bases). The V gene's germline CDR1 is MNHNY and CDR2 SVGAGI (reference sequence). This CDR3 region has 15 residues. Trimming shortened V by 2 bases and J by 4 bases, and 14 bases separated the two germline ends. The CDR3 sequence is CASSYGSQGGYGYTF. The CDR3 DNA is TGTGCCAGCAGTTACGGGTCCCAGGGCGGCTATGGCTACACCTTC.

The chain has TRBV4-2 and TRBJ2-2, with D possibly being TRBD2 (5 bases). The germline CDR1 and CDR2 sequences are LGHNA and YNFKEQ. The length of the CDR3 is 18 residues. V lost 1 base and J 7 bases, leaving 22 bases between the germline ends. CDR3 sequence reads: CASSQGIFSGNRGGELFF. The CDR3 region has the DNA TGTGCCAGCAGCCAAGGAATTTTCAGCGGTAATCGGGGCGGGGAGCTGTTTTTT.

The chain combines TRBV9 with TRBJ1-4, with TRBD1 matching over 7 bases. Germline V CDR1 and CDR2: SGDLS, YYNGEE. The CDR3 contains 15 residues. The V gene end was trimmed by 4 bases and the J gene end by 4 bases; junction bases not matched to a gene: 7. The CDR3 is CASSPGDRSNEKLFF. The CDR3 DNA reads TGTGCCAGCAGCCCAGGGGACAGAAGTAATGAAAAACTGTTTTTT.

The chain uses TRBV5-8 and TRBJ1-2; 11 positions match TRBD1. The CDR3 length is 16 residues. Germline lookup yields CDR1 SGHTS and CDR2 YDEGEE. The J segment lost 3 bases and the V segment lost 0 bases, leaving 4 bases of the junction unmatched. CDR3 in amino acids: CASSLGTGGDDYGYTF. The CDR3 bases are TGTGCCAGCAGCTTGGGGACAGGGGGCGACGACTATGGCTACACCTTC.

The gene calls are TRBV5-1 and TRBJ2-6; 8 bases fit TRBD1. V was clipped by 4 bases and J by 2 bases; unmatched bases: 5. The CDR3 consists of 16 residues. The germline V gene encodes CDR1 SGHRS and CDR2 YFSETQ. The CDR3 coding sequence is TGCGCCAGCAGCCCAAGGACAGGGACTGGGGCCAACGTCCTGACTTTC. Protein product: CASSPRTGTGANVLTF.

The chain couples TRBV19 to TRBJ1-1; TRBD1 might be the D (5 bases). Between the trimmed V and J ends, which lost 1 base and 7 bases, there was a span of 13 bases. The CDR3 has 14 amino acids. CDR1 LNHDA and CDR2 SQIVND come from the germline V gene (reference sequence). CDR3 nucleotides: TGTGCCAGTAGTATAGGGGGGGGATTTGGTGAAGCTTTCTTT. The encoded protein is CASSIGGGFGEAFF.

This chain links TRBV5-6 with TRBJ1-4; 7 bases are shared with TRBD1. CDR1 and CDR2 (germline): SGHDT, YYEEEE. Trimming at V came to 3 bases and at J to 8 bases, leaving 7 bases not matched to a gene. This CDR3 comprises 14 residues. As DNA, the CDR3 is TGTGCCAGCAGCTGGCAGGGGGTAAGGGAAAAACTGTTTTTT. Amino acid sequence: CASSWQGVREKLFF.

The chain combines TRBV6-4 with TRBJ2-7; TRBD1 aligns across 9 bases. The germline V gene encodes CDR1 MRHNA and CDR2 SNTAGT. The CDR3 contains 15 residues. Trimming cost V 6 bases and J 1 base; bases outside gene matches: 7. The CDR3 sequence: CASRVTGGVSYEQYF. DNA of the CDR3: TGTGCCAGCAGAGTTACAGGGGGCGTTTCCTACGAGCAGTACTTC.

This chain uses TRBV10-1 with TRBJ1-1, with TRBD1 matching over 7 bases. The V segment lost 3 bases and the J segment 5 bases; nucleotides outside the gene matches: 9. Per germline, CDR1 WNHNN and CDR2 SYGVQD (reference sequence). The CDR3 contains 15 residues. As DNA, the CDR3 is TGCGCCAGCAGTGACTCCCTCAGGGGGACGACTGAAGCTTTCTTT. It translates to CASSDSLRGTTEAFF.

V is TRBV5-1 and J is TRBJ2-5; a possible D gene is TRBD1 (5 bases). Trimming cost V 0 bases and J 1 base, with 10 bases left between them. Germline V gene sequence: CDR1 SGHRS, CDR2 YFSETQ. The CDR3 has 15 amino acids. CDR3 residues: CASSLVLDTQETQYF. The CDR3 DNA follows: TGCGCCAGCAGCTTGGTATTGGACACCCAAGAGACCCAGTACTTC.

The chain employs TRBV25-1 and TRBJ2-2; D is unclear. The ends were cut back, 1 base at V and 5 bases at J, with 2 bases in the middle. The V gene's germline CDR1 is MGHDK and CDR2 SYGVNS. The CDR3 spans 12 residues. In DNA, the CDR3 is TGTGCCAGCAGTGAATCTACCGGGGAGCTGTTTTTT. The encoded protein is CASSESTGELFF. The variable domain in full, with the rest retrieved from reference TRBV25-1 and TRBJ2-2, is EADIYQTPRYLVIGTGKKITLECSQTMGHDKMYWYQQDPGMELHLIHYSYGVNSTEKGDLSSESTVSRIRTEHFPLTLESARPSHTSQYLCASSESTGELFFGEGSRLTVL.

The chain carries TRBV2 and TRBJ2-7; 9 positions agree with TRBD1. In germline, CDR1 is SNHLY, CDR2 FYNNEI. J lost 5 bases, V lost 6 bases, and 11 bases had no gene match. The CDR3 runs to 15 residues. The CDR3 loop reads CASSEEWGQGDEQYF. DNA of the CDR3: TGTGCCAGCAGCGAGGAATGGGGACAGGGAGACGAGCAGTACTTC.

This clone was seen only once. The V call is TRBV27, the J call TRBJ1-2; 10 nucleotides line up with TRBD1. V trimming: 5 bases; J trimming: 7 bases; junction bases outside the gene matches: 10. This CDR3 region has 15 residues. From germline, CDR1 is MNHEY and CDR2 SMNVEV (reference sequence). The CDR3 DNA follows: TGTGCCAGCAGTACTTTATTGGGACAGGGGAGTGGCTACACCTTC. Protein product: CASSTLLGQGSGYTF.

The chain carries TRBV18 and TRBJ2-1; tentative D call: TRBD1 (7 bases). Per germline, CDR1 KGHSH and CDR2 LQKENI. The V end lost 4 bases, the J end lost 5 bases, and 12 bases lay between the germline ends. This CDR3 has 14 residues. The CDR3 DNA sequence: TGTGCCAGCTCACGGAGGGGGCGGGACAATGAGCAGTTCTTC. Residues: CASSRRGRDNEQFF.

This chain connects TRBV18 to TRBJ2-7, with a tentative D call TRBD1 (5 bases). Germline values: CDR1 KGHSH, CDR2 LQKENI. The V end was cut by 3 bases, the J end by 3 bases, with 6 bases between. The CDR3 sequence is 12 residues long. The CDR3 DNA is TGTGCCAGCTCACCCGACAGCTACGAGCAGTACTTC. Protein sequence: CASSPDSYEQYF.

The CDR3 region has the DNA TGTGCCAGCAGCCTTAGCGGGAGCTCTCACAACGAGCAGTACTTC. Its translation is CASSLSGSSHNEQYF. J is TRBJ2-7 and V is TRBV9, with TRBD2 identical over 9 bases. The CDR3 spans 15 residues. With V trimmed by 4 bases and J by 5 bases, 10 bases remained unmatched. Germline loops: CDR1 SGDLS, CDR2 YYNGEE.

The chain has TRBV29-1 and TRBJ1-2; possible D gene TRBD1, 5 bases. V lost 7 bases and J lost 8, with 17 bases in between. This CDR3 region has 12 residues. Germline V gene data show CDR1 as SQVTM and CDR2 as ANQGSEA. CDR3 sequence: CSGSQGSGGYTF. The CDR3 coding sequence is TGCAGCGGCTCCCAGGGCAGTGGGGGCTACACCTTC.

CDR3 DNA sequence: TGTGCCAGCAGTGAATCTGGGACAGTCAATCAGCCCCAGCATTTT. The encoded protein is CASSESGTVNQPQHF. This chain links TRBV2 with TRBJ1-5, with 7 bases identical to TRBD1. The length of the CDR3 is 15 residues. Germline trimming cut 2 bases from V and 3 bases from J; bases unmatched to any gene: 4. Germline V CDR1 and CDR2: SNHLY, FYNNEI.

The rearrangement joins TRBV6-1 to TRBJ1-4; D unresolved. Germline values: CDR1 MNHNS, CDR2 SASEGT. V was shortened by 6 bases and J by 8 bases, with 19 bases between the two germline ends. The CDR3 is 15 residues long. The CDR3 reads CASSPRPGRNEKLFF. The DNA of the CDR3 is TGTGCCAGCAGCCCCCGCCCCGGGAGGAACGAAAAACTGTTTTTT.

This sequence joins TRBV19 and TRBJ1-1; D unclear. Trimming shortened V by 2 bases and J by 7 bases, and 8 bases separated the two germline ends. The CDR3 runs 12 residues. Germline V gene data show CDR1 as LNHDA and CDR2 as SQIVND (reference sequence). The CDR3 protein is CASSISGIEAFF. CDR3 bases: TGTGCCAGTAGTATATCGGGGATTGAAGCTTTCTTT. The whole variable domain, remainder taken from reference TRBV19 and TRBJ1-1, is DGGITQSPKYLFRKEGQNVTLSCEQNLNHDAMYWYRQDPGQGLRLIYYSQIVNDFQKGDIAEGYSVSREKKESFPLTVTSAQKNPTAFYLCASSISGIEAFFGQGTRLTVV.